This note documents a single TCR beta chain sequence. The data are from a study of technical replicates of blood from several donors. V lost 4 bases, J lost 6 bases, and 14 bases lay in between. Germline lookup yields CDR1 SGHKS and CDR2 YYEKEE (reference sequence). The CDR3 length is 14 residues. Libraries were prepared by immunoSEQ multiplex PCR; TCRdb keeps only in-frame clonotypes and omits some of them. In the table there are around 72,000 clones, 90% to 95% of which are singletons. The rearrangement joins TRBV5-5 to TRBJ1-5; unclear D gene. The receptor comes from a human donor in good health. Some clones in this sample may be carry-over from other donors' samples. The material sequenced was PBMCs. CDR3 DNA: TGTGCCAGCAGCACCGACGGAGTTTCTCAGCCCCAGCATTTT. It is translated as CASSTDGVSQPQHF. The full variable domain, in which reference TRBV5-5 and TRBJ1-5 provide the parts outside the CDR3, is DAGVTQSPTHLIKTRGQQVTLRCSPISGHKSVSWYQQVLGQGPQFIFQYYEKEERGRGNFPDRFSARQFPNYSSELNVNALLLGDSALYLCASSTDGVSQPQHFGDGTRLSIL.